This record looks at one T cell receptor delta chain sequence and its context. No cognate antigen has been identified for it. The protein TCRdb lists belongs to a much larger clone and differs from this DNA's translation at residue 18, which points to a read error; the protein shown is made from the DNA. The data originate from a study of γδ T cells in repeated Plasmodium falciparum infection (dated by TCRdb to the early 2020s). Regarding the complete study: Malian children exposed to intense seasonal malaria transmission were enrolled in the natural-infection arm and compared with Australian children matched for age and gender. Four or five malaria-naive U.S. adults underwent four controlled human malaria infections by bites from P. falciparum NF54-infected Anopheles stephensi mosquitoes over approximately 640 days. Samples from controlled-infection subjects were taken at baseline, just before selected infections, and 21 days after each infection. Malian gammadelta TCR repertoires were analysed cross-sectionally in periods with no transmission and longitudinally across episodes of acute febrile malaria. The study examined how repeated Plasmodium falciparum infection shapes the human gammadelta T cell repertoire, using natural infection in Mali and controlled human malaria infection. General findings and caveats noted by the study authors: Compared with the repertoires of Australian children, the Vdelta2-negative gammadelta TCR repertoires of Malian children appeared more clonally expanded, less diverse and less shared. The Malian cohort was drawn from a small rural village made up mostly of one ethnic group, which limits generalizability. In Vdelta2-negative, largely Vdelta1+, gammadelta TCR repertoires, repeated controlled infections appeared to drive waves of new clonotype selection. Because the controlled-infection cohort was small, analysis of inter-individual variability in gammadelta T cell responses was limited. A highly stable polyclonal repertoire over time and infection, with many inter-individual overlapping TCRgamma sequences, was shown by Vgamma9/Vdelta2+ TCR repertoires.

Vgamma9/Vdelta2+ and Vdelta2-negative gammadelta T cell populations were flow-sorted from peripheral blood mononuclear cells for bulk TCR repertoire analysis. From its cysteine to its phenylalanine, the CDR3 spans 19 amino acids. The sequence is cut down to CDR3 DNA, 57 bases in frame from base 1. CDR1 and CDR2 are drawn from the germline V gene: GEAIGNYY, EKD. To prepare the library, multiplex PCR was applied. TCRdb lists the instrument as Illumina MiSeq. Both TCR gamma (TRG) and TCR delta (TRD) chains were sequenced from each sorted gammadelta T cell sample. In the paper's pipeline: Repertoire analyses included clonotype tree plots, accumulated frequency of the top 20 clonotypes, diversity index (DI) and D75 metrics. With CATT, TCRdb called clones again from the public reads; duplicate DNA rows were later joined. The V and J calls and clone size come from TCRdb's table, not from the authors' own analysis. The sample table records about 93,000 delta-chain clones; 0.75% to 1% of these occur just once. The ten largest clones represent just under 10% of the sample.

This TCR came from a pool of human donors (malaria-infected and uninfected, not separated). The J gene went uncalled, whereas the V gene is TRDV2; TRDD3, the D gene given by the table, was not confirmed from the DNA. The sample was gamma-delta T cells from blood. The CDR3 corresponds to CACDTLGDMEPNYTDKLTF. The DNA sequence follows: TGTGCCTGTGACACGCTGGGGGATATGGAACCTAATTACACCGATAAACTCACCTTT.